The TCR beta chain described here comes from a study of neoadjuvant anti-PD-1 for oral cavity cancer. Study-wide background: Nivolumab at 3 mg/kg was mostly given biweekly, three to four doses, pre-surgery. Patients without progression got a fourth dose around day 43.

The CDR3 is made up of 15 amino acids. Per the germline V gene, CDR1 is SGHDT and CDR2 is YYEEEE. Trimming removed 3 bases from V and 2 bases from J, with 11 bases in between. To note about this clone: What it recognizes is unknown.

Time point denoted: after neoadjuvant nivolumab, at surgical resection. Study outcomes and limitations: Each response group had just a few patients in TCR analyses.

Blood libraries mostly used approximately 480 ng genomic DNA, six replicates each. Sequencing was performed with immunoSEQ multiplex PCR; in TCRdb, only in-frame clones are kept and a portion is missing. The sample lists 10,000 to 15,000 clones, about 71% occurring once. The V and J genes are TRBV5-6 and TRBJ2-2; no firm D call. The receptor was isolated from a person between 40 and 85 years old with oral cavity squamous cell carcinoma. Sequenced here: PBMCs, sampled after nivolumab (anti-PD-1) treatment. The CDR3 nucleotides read TGTGCCAGCAGCTCCGGGTCTTTAAACACCGGGGAGCTGTTTTTT. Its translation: CASSSGSLNTGELFF.